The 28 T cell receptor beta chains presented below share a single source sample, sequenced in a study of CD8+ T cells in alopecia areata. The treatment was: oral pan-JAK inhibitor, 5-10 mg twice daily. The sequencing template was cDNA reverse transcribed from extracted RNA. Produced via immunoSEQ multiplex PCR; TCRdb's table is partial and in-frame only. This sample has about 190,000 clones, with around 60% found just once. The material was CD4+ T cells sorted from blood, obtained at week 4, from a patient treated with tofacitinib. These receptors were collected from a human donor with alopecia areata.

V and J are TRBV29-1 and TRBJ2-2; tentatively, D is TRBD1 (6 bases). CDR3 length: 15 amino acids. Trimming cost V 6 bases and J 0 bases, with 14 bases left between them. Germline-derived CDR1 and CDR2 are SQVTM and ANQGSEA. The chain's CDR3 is CSVVRGNANTGELFF. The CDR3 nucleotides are TGCAGCGTCGTCAGGGGAAACGCGAACACCGGGGAGCTGTTTTTT.

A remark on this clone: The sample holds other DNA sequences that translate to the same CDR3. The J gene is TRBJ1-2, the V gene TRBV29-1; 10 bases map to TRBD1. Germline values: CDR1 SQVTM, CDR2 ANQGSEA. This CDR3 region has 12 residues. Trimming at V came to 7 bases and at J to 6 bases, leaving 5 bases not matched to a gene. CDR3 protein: CSGRQGADGYTF. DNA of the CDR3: TGCAGCGGGCGACAGGGGGCCGATGGCTACACCTTC.

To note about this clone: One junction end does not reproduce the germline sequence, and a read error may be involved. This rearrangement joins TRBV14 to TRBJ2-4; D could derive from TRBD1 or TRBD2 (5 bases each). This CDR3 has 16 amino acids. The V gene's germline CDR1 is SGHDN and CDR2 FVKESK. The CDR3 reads CASSRGRGDRRNIQYF. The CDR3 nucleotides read TGCGCCAGCAGCCGAGGGAGAGGAGACAGAAGAAACATTCAGTACTTC.

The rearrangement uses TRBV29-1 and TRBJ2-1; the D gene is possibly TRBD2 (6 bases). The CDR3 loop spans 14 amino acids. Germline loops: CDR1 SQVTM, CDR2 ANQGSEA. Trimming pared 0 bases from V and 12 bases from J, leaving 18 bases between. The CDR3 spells CSVEDASASGVQFF. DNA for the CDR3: TGCAGCGTTGAAGACGCTAGCGCGTCCGGTGTGCAGTTCTTC.

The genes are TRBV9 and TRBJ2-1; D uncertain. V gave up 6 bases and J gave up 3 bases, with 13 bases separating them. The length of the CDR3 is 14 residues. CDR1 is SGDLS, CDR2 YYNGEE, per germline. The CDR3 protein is CASTGGRVYNEQFF. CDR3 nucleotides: TGTGCCAGCACCGGTGGGCGCGTCTACAATGAGCAGTTCTTC.

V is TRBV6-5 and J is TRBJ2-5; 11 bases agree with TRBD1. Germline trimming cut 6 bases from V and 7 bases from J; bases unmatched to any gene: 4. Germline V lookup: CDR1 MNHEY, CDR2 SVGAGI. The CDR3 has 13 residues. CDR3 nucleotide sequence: TGTGCCAGCAGCCGGGACAGGGGGAGGACCCAGTACTTC. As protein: CASSRDRGRTQYF.

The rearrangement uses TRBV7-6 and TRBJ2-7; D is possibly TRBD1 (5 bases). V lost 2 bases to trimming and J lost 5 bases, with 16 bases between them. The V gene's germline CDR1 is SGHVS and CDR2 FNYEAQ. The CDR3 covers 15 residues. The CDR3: CASSLRSGQTNEQYF. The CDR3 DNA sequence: TGTGCCAGCAGCTTACGTTCAGGGCAGACCAACGAGCAGTACTTC. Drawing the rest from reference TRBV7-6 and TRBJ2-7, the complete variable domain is GAGVSQSPRYKVTKRGQDVALRCDPISGHVSLYWYRQALGQGPEFLTYFNYEAQQDKSGLPNDRFSAERPEGSISTLTIQRTEQRDSAMYRCASSLRSGQTNEQYFGPGTRLTVT.

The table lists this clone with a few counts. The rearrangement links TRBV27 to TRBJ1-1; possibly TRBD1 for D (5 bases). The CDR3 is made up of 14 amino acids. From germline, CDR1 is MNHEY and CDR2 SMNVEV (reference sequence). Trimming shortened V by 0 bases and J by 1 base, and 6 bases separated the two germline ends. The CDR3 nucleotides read TGTGCCAGCAGTTTATCGGGGCGGAACACTGAAGCTTTCTTT. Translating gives CASSLSGRNTEAFF.

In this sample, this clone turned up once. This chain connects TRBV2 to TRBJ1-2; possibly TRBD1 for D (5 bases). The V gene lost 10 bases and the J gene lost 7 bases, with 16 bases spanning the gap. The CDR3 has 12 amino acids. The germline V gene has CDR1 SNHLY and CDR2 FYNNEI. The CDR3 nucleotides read TGTGCCAATCAGGGTCTCGGAGGTGGCTACACCTTC. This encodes CANQGLGGGYTF. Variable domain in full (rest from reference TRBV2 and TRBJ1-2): EPEVTQTPSHQVTQMGQEVILRCVPISNHLYFYWYRQILGQKVEFLVSFYNNEISEKSEIFDDQFSVERPDGSNFTLKIRSTKLEDSAMYFCANQGLGGGYTFGSGTRLTVV.

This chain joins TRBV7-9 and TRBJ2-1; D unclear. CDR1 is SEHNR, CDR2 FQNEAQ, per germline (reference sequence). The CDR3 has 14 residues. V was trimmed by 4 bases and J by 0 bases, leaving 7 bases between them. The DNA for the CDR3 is TGTGCCAGCAGCTCGGTCGGCTCCTACAATGAGCAGTTCTTC. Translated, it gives CASSSVGSYNEQFF.

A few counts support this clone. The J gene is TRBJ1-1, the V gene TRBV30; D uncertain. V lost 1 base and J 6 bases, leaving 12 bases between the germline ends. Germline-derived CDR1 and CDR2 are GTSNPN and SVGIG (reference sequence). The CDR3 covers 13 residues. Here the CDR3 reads CAWSGMRYPEAFF. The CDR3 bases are TGTGCCTGGAGTGGGATGCGATACCCTGAAGCTTTCTTT.

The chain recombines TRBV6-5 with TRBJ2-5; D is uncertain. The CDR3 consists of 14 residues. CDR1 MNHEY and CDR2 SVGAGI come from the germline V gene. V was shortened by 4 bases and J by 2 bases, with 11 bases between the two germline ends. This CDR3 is CASSSRTAQETQYF. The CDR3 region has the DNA TGTGCCAGCAGTTCAAGGACGGCTCAAGAGACCCAGTACTTC.

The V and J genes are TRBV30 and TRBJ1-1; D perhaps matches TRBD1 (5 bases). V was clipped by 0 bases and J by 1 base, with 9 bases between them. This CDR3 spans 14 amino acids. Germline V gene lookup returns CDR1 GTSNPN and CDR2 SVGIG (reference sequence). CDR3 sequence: CAWSVEGTNTEAFF. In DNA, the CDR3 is TGTGCCTGGAGTGTAGAGGGGACGAACACTGAAGCTTTCTTT. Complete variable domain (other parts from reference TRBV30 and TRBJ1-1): SQTIHQWPATLVQPVGSPLSLECTVEGTSNPNLYWYRQAAGRGLQLLFYSVGIGQISSEVPQNLSASRPQDRQFILSSKKLLLSDSGFYLCAWSVEGTNTEAFFGQGTRLTVV.

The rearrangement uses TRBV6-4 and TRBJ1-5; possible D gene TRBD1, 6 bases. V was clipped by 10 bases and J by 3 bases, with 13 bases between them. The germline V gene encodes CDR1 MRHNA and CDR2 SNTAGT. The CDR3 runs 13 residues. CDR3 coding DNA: TGTGCCACCTACACAGGGTACAATCAGCCCCAGCATTTT. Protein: CATYTGYNQPQHF.

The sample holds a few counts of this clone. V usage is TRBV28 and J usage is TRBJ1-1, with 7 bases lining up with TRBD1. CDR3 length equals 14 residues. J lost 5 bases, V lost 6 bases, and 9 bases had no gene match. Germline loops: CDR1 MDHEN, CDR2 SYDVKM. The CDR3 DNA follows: TGTGCCAGCAGACCCCAGGGGGGATCGACTGAAGCTTTCTTT. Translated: CASRPQGGSTEAFF.

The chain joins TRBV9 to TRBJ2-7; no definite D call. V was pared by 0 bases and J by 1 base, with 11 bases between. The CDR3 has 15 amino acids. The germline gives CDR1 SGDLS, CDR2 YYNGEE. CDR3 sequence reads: CASSVAPVQSYEQYF. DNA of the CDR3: TGTGCCAGCAGCGTAGCTCCGGTCCAGTCCTACGAGCAGTACTTC.

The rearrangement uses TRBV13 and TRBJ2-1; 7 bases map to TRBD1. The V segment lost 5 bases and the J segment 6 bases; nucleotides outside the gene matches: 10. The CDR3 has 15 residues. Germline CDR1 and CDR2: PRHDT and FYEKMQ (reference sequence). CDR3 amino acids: CASSPKTGWFNEQFF. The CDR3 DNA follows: TGTGCCAGCAGCCCCAAGACAGGGTGGTTCAATGAGCAGTTCTTC.

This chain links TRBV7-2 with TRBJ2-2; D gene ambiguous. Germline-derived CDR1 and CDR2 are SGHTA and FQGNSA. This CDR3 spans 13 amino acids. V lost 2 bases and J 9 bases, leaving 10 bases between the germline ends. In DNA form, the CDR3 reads TGTGCCAGCAGCTTATCGAGAACCAGGGAGCTGTTTTTT. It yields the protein CASSLSRTRELFF.

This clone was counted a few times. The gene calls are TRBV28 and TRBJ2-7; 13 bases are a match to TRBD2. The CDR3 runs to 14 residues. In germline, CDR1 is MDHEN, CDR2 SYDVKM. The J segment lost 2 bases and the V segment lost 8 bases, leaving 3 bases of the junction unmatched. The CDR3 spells CASGGLAGAYEQYF. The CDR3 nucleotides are TGTGCCAGCGGTGGACTAGCGGGAGCCTACGAGCAGTACTTC.

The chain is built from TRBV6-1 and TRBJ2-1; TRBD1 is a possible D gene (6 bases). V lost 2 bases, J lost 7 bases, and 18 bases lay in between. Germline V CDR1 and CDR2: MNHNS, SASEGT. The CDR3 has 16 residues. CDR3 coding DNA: TGTGCCAGCAGTGAAATTCTGGGACACCCCCCGAATGAGCAGTTCTTC. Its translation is CASSEILGHPPNEQFF.

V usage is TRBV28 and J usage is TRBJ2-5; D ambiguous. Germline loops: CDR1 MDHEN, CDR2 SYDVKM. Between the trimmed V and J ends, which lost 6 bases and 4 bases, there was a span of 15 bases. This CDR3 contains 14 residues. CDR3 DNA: TGTGCCAGCAGGGGGTCAGTGGTGGGAGAGACCCAGTACTTC. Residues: CASRGSVVGETQYF.

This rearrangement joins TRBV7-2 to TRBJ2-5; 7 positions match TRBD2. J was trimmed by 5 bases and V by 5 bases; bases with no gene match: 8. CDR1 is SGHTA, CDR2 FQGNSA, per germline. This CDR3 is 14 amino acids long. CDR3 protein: CASSLGGGRETQYF. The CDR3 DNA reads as TGTGCCAGCAGCCTCGGGGGAGGGCGCGAGACCCAGTACTTC.

CDR3 sequence: CSVGQDVWGYTF. The CDR3 nucleotides read TGCAGCGTGGGACAGGATGTCTGGGGCTACACCTTC. The chain uses TRBV29-1 and TRBJ1-2, with 8 positions matching TRBD1. The germline V gene encodes CDR1 SQVTM and CDR2 ANQGSEA. The junction had 8 bases not matched to a gene; V was cut back by 6 bases and J by 8 bases. This CDR3 is built from 12 residues.

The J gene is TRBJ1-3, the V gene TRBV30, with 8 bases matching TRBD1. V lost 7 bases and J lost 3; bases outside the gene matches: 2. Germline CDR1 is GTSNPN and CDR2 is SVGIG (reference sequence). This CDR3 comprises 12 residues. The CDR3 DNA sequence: TGTGCCTCCGACAGGGGTGGAAACACCATATATTTT. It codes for CASDRGGNTIYF.

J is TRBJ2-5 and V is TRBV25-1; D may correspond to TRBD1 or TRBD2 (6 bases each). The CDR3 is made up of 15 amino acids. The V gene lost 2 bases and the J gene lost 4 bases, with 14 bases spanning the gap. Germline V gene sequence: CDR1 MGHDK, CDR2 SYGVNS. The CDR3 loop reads CASSEVSGAGETQYF. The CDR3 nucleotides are TGTGCCAGCAGTGAAGTGTCGGGGGCAGGAGAGACCCAGTACTTC.

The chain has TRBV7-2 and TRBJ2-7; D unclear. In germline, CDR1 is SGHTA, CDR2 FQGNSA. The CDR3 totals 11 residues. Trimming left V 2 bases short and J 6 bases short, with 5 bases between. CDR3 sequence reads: CASSLQGEQYF. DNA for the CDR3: TGTGCCAGCAGCTTACAAGGCGAGCAGTACTTC.

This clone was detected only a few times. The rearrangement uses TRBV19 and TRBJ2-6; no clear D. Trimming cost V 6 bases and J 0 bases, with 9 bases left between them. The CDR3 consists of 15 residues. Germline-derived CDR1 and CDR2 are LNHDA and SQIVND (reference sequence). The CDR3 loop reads CASRGTASGANVLTF. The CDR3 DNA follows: TGTGCCAGTAGGGGAACAGCCTCTGGGGCCAACGTCCTGACTTTC.

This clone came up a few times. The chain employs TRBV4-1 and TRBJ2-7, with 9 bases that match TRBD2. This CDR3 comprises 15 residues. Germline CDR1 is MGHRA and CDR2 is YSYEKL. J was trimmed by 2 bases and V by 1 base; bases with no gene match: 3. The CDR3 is CASSQGASGTYEQYF. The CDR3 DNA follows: TGCGCCAGCAGCCAAGGGGCTAGCGGGACCTACGAGCAGTACTTC.